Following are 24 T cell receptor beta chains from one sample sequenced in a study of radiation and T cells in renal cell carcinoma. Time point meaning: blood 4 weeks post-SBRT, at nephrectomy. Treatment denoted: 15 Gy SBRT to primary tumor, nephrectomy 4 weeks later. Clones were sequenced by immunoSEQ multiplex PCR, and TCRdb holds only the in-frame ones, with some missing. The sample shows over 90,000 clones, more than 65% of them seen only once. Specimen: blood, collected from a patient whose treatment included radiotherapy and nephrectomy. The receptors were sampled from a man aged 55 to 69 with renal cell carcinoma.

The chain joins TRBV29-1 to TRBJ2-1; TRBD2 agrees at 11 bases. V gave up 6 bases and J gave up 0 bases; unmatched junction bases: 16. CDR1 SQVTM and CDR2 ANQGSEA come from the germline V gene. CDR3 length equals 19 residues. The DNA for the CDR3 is TGCAGCGTGACCGGGACTAGCGGCCGCCGACGTAGCTCCTACAATGAGCAGTTCTTC. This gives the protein CSVTGTSGRRRSSYNEQFF.

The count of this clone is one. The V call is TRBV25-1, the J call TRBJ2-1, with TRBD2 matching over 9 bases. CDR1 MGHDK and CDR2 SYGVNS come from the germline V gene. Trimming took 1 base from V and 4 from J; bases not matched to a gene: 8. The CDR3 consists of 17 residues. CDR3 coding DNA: TGTGCCAGCAGTGAATTAGTTGGGACTAGCTCATACAATGAGCAGTTCTTC. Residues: CASSELVGTSSYNEQFF.

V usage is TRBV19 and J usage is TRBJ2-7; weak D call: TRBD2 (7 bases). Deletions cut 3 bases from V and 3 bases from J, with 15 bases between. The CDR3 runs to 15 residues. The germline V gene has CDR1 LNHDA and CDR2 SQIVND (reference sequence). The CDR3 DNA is TGTGCCAGTAGTATTCCTTTAGGGGGGGACTACGAGCAGTACTTC. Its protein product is CASSIPLGGDYEQYF.

DNA for the CDR3: TGCGCCAGCAGCCAAGTGCCCCTCCCTCTCGAGCAGTACTTC. It codes for CASSQVPLPLEQYF. The J gene is TRBJ2-7, the V gene TRBV4-1; D remains unclear. Germline values: CDR1 MGHRA, CDR2 YSYEKL. V lost 1 base and J 6 bases, leaving 13 bases between the germline ends. The CDR3 runs to 14 residues.

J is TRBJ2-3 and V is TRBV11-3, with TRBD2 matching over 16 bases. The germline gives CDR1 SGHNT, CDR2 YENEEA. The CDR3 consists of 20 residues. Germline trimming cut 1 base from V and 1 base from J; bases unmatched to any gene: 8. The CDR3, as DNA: TGTGCCAGCAGCTTAGGGGGACTAGCGGGAGGGCTGTTGGGCACAGATACGCAGTATTTT. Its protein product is CASSLGGLAGGLLGTDTQYF.

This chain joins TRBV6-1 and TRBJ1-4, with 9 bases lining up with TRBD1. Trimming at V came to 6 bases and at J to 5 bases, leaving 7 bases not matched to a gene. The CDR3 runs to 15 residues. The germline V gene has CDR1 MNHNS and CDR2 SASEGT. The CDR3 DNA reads TGTGCCAGCAGGCAACAGGGGGCGAGGAATGAAAAACTGTTTTTT. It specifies CASRQQGARNEKLFF.

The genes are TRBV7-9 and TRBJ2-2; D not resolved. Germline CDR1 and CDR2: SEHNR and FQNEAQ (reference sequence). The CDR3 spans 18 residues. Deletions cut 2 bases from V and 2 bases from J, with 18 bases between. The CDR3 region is CASSLLAYAVPNTGELFF. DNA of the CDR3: TGTGCCAGCAGCTTACTGGCCTATGCGGTTCCTAACACCGGGGAGCTGTTTTTT.

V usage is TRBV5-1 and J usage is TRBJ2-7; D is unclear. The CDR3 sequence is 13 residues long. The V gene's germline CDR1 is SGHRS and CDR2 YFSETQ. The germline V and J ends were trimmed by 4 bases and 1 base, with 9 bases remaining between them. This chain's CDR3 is CASSRGLSYEQYF. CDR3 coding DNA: TGCGCCAGCAGCCGTGGGTTATCCTACGAGCAGTACTTC.

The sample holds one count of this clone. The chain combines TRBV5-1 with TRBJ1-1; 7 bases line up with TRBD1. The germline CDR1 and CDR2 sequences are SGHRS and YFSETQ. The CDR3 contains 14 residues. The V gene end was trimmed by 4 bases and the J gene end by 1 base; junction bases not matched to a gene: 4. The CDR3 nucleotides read TGCGCCAGCAGCCGCGACAGGGCGAACACTGAAGCTTTCTTT. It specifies CASSRDRANTEAFF. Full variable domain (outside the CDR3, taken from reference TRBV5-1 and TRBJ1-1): KAGVTQTPRYLIKTRGQQVTLSCSPISGHRSVSWYQQTPGQGLQFLFEYFSETQRNKGNFPGRFSGRQFSNSRSEMNVSTLELGDSALYLCASSRDRANTEAFFGQGTRLTVV.

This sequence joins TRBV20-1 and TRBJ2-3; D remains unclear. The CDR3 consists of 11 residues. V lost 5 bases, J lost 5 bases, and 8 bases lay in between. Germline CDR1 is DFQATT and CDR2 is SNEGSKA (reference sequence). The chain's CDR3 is CSARPQDTQYF. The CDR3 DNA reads TGCAGTGCTCGCCCACAAGATACGCAGTATTTT.

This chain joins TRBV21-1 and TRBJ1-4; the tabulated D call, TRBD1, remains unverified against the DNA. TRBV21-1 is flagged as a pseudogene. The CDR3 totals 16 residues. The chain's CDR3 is CASSARDRGVGEKLFF. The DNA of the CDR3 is TGTGCCAGCAGCGCCCGGGACAGGGGGGTTGGTGAAAAACTGTTTTTT.

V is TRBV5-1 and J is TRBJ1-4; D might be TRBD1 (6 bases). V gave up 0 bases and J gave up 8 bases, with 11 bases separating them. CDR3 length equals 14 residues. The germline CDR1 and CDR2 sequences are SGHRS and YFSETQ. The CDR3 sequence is CASSLAGTTEKLFF. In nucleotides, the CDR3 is TGCGCCAGCAGCTTGGCCGGGACAACCGAAAAACTGTTTTTT. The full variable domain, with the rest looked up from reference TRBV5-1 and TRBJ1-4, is KAGVTQTPRYLIKTRGQQVTLSCSPISGHRSVSWYQQTPGQGLQFLFEYFSETQRNKGNFPGRFSGRQFSNSRSEMNVSTLELGDSALYLCASSLAGTTEKLFFGSGTQLSVL.

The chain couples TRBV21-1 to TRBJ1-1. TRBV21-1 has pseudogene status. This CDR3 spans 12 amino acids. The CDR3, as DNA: TGTGCCAGCAAAAAAGGGGGGACTGAAGCTTTCTTT. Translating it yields CASKKGGTEAFF.

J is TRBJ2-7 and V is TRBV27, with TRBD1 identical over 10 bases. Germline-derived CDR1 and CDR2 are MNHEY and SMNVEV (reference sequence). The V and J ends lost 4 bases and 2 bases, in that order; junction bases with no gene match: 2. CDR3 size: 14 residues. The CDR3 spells CASSWGTGAYEQYF. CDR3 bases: TGTGCCAGCAGTTGGGGGACAGGGGCCTACGAGCAGTACTTC.

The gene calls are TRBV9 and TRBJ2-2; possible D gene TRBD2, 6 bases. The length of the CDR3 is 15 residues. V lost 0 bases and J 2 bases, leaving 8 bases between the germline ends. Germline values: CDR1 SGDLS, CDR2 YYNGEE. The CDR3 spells CASSVAGGNTGELFF. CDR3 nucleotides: TGTGCCAGCAGCGTAGCCGGGGGAAACACCGGGGAGCTGTTTTTT.

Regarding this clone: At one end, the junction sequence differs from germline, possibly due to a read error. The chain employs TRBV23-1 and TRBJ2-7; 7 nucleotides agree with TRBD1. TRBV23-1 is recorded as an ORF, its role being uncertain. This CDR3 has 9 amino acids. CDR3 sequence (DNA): TGCGCCAGCAGGCCGGGACAGCTTTTC. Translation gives CASRPGQLF.

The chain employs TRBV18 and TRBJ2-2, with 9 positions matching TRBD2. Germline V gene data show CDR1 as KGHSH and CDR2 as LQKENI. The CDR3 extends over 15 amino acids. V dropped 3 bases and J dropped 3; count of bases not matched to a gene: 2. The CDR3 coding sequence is TGTGCCAGCTCACCCAGACTAGCGGACACCGGGGAGCTGTTTTTT. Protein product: CASSPRLADTGELFF.

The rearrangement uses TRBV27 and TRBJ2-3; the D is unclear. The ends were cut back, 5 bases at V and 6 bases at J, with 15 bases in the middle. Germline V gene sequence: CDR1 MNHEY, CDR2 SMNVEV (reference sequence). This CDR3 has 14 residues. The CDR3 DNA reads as TGTGCCAGCAGTCACAGAGTGGGTGGGGATACGCAGTATTTT. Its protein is CASSHRVGGDTQYF.

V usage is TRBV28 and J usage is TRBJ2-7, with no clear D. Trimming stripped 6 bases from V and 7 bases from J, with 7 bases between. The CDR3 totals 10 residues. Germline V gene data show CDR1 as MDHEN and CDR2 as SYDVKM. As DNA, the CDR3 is TGTGCCAGCAGCCTGGGGGAGCAGTACTTC. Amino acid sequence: CASSLGEQYF.

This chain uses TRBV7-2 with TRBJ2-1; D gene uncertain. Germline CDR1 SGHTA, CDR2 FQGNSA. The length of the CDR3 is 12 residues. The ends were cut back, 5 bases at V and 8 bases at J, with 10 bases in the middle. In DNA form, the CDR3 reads TGTGCCAGCAGCGCAGGTGGGCATGAGCAGTTCTTC. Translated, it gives CASSAGGHEQFF.

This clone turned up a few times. CDR3 sequence reads: CASSYLVPGLAGVESYNEQFF. In DNA, the CDR3 is TGTGCCAGCAGCTACCTCGTCCCGGGACTAGCGGGAGTGGAGTCCTACAATGAGCAGTTCTTC. The chain is built from TRBV13 and TRBJ2-1; 14 nucleotides agree with TRBD2. The CDR3 covers 21 residues. Trimming removed 4 bases from V and 1 base from J; junction bases left unmatched: 15. Germline V CDR1 and CDR2: PRHDT, FYEKMQ (reference sequence). Full variable domain (outside the CDR3, taken from reference TRBV13 and TRBJ2-1): AAGVIQSPRHLIKEKRETATLKCYPIPRHDTVYWYQQGPGQDPQFLISFYEKMQSDKGSIPDRFSAQQFSDYHSELNMSSLELGDSALYFCASSYLVPGLAGVESYNEQFFGPGTRLTVL.

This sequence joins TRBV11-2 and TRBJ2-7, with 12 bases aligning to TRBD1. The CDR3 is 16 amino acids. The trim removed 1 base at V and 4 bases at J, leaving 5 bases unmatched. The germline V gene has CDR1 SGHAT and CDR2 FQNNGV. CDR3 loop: CASSLVGTGGRYEQYF. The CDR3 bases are TGTGCCAGCAGCTTAGTAGGGACAGGGGGCAGGTACGAGCAGTACTTC.

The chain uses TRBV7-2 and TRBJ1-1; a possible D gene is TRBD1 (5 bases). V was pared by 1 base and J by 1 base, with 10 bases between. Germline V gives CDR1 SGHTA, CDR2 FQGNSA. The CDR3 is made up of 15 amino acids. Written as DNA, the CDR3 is TGTGCCAGCAGCTTAGGAAGAAGGGGGAACACTGAAGCTTTCTTT. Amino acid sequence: CASSLGRRGNTEAFF. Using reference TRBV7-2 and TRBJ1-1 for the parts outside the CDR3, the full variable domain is GAGVSQSPSNKVTEKGKDVELRCDPISGHTALYWYRQSLGQGLEFLIYFQGNSAPDKSGLPSDRFSAERTGGSVSTLTIQRTQQEDSAVYLCASSLGRRGNTEAFFGQGTRLTVV.

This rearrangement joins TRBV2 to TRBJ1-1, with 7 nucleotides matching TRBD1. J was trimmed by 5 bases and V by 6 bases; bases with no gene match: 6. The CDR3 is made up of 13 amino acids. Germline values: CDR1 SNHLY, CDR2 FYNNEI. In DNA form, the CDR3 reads TGTGCCAGCAGGGAGACAGGGCGGACTGAAGCTTTCTTT. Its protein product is CASRETGRTEAFF.